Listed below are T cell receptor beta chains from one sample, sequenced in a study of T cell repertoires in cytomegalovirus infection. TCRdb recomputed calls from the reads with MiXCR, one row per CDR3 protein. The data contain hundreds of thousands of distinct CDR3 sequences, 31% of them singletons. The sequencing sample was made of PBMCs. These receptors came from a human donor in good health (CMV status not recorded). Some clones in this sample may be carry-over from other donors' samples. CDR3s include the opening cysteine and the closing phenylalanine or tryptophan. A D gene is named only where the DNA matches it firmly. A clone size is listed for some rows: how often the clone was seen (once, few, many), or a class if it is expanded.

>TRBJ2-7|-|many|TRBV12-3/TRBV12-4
TGTGCCAGCAGACCGGACGGACCCTACGAGCAGTACTTC
CASRPDGPYEQYF
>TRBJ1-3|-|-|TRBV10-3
TGTGCCATCAGTGATCCGGCAAGGGAGACTGGAAACACCATATATTTT
CAISDPARETGNTIYF
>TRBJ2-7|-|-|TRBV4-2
TGTGCCAGCAGCCAAGATAGACAGAAGCTCTCCTACGAGCAGTACTTC
CASSQDRQKLSYEQYF
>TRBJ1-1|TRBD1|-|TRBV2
TGTGCCAGCAGCGGGACAGGGGGCTGGACTGAAGCTTTCTTT
CASSGTGGWTEAFF
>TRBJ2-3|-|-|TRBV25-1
TGTGCCAGCAGTGAAAACAGGGTGTTAACAGATACGCAGTATTTT
CASSENRVLTDTQYF
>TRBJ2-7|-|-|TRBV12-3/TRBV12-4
TGTGCCAGATGTTTACTCGCGACAGGTATCTACGAGCAGTACTTC
CARCLLATGIYEQYF
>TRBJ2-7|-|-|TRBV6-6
TGTGCCAGCAGTTACTCGGGGACGGCATTCTACGAGCAGTACTTC
CASSYSGTAFYEQYF
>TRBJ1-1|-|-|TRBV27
TGTGCCAGCAGTTGGGCGGCAGGGGTGAGCACTGAAGCTTTCTTT
CASSWAAGVSTEAFF
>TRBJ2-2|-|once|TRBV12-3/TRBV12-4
TGTGCCAGCAGTTATGGTCCAGGTTGGAACACCGGGGAGCTGTTTTTT
CASSYGPGWNTGELFF
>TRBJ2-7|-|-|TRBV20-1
TGCAGTGTTAGAAATCACCGTACGTCCTCCTACGAGCAGTACTTC
CSVRNHRTSSYEQYF
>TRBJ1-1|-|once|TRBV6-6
TGTGCCAGCAGTCCCCGGGGGGAGGGTACCATATTGTACACTGAAGCTTTCTTT
CASSPRGEGTILYTEAFF
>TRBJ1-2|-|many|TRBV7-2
TGTGCCAGTATCTCGCGGGGGTGCTACACCTTC
CASISRGCYTF
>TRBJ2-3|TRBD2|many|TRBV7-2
TGTGCCAGCAGCTTTAGCGGGTTAACAGATACGCAGTATTTT
CASSFSGLTDTQYF
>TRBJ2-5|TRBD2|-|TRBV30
TGTGCCTGGGGCCAGACTAGCGGGGCTCGTTGGACCCAGTACTTC
CAWGQTSGARWTQYF
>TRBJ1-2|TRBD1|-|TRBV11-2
TGTGCCAGCAGCTTAGTGGGTGGCCAGGGGGCTAGTGGCTACACCTTC
CASSLVGGQGASGYTF
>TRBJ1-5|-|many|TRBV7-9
TGTGCCAGCAGCTCAGGATCTAGCAATCAGCCCCAGCATTTT
CASSSGSSNQPQHF
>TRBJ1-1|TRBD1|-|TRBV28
TGTGCCAGCAGTTTACTGACAGGGGACCTCACTGAAGCTTTCTTT
CASSLLTGDLTEAFF
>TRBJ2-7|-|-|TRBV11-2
TGTGCCAGCAGCGGAGGGACACAGCAGTACTTC
CASSGGTQQYF
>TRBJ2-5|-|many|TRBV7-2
TGTGCCAGCAGCCCCGGGTCGGGGGGCATAGAGACCCAGTACTTC
CASSPGSGGIETQYF
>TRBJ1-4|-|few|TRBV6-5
TGTGCCAGCAGTCGTTCCCCGACAGGCGGTAATGAAAAACTGTTTTTT
CASSRSPTGGNEKLFF
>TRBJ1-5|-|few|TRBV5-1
TGCGCCAGCAGCTTAACCCTGGGTTCAGCTATCCAGCATTTT
CASSLTLGSAIQHF
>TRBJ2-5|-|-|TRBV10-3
TGTGCCATCAGTGAGACCGGGGCCAGGGCTAAGGGGGAGACCCAGTACTTC
CAISETGARAKGETQYF
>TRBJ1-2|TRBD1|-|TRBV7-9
TGTGCCAGCAGCGCCCACTTTGGACAGGGGAGGATGGAGGGCTACACCTTC
CASSAHFGQGRMEGYTF
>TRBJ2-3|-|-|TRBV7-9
TGTGCCAGCAGCTTAGGCGGGGGGACAGGGTCAGATACGCAGTATTTT
CASSLGGGTGSDTQYF
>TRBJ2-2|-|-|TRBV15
TGTGCCACCAGGAAGGACTTCCCTGCAACCGGGGAGCTGTTTTTT
CATRKDFPATGELFF
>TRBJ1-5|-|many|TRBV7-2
TGTGCCAGCTTGGGAGGTAGCAATCAGCCCCAGCATTTT
CASLGGSNQPQHF
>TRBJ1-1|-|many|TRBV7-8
TGTGCCAGCAGCTTATCGAGGGCAGGGACCTCTGGGAACACTGAAGCTTTCTTT
CASSLSRAGTSGNTEAFF
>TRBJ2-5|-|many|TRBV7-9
TGTGCCAGCAGCTTAGCAGGGGATCAAGAGACCCAGTACTTC
CASSLAGDQETQYF
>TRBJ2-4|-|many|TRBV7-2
TGTGCCAGCAGCTCCCTTAGGGACAAAAACATTCAGTACTTC
CASSSLRDKNIQYF
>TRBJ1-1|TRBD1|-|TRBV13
TGTGCCAGCAGCTCGGGACAGGCGCATGAAGCTTTCTTT
CASSSGQAHEAFF
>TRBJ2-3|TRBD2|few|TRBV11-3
TGTGCCAGCAGTCCGGGCTCCGGGGGGGCACAATATACGCAGTATTTT
CASSPGSGGAQYTQYF
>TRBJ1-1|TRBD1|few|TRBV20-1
TGCAGTGCTAGAGGAGGCAGGGGGGGCACTGAAGCTTTCTTT
CSARGGRGGTEAFF
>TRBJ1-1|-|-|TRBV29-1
TGCAGCGTGACTGTTAGGGACACTGAAGCTTTCTTT
CSVTVRDTEAFF
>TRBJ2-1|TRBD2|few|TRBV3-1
TGTGCCAGCAGCCGTCCCGGGACTAGGGGCCATGAGCAGTTCTTC
CASSRPGTRGHEQFF
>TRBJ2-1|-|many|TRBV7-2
TGTGCCAGCAGCTCCGTTCTCTACAATGAGCAGTTCTTC
CASSSVLYNEQFF
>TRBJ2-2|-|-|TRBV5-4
TGTGCCAGCAGCCCGGGACTCAACACCGGGGCGCTGTTTTTT
CASSPGLNTGALFF
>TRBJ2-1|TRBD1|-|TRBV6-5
TGTGCCAGCAGTCCGGGACAGGGATTAGAGCAGTTCTTC
CASSPGQGLEQFF
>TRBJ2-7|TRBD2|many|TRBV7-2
TGTGCCAGCAGCTCCGGACTAGCGGGCCCCTACGAGCAGTACTTC
CASSSGLAGPYEQYF
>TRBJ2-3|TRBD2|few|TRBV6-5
TGTGCCAGCAGTTACGTGGGGCTAGCGGGGTCCTCTAGCACAGATACGCAGTATTTT
CASSYVGLAGSSSTDTQYF
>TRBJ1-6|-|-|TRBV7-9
TGTGCCAGCAGCTTAGGCCGGGGTGTTGATTCACCCCTCCACTTT
CASSLGRGVDSPLHF
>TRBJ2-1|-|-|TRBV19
TGTGCCAGTAAGGACGTGCCGGTACATGAGCAGTTCTTC
CASKDVPVHEQFF
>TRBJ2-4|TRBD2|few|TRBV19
TGTGCCAGTACCAATCTAGCGGGGGGCCTAAACATTCAGTACTTC
CASTNLAGGLNIQYF
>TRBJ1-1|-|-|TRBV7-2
TGTGCCAGCAGCCTAGGGGTAGGGGACACTGAATCTTTCTTT
CASSLGVGDTESFF
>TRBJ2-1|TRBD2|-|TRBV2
TGTGCCAGCAGTGTGGGGCTAGCGGGATCCAATGAGCAGTTCTTC
CASSVGLAGSNEQFF
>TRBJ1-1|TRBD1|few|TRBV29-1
TGCAGCGTCCCGGACAGGGCGGAAGCTTTCTTT
CSVPDRAEAFF
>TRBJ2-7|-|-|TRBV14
TGTGCCAGCAGCCAAGAGACCCTTGCGGGCTACGAGCAGTACTTC
CASSQETLAGYEQYF
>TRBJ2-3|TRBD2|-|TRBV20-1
TGCAGTGCTATTAGCGGGGTCACAGATACGCAGTATTTT
CSAISGVTDTQYF